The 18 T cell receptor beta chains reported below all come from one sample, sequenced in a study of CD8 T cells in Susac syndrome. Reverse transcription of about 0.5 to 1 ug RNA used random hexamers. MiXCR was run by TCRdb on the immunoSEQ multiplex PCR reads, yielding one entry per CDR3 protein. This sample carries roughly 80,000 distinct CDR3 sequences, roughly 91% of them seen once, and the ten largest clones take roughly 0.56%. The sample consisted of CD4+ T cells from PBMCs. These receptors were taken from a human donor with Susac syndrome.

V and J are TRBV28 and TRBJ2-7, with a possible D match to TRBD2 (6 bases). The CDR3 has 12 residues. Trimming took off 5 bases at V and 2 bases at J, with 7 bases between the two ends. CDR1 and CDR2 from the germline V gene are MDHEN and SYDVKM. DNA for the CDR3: TGTGCCAGCAGTGGACTAACCTACGAGCAGTACTTC. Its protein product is CASSGLTYEQYF.

In DNA form, the CDR3 reads TGCGCCAGCAGTCTAACCGGGGTTTCCTACAATGAGCAGTTCTTC. As protein: CASSLTGVSYNEQFF. V gene TRBV5-1 combines with J gene TRBJ2-1; TRBD2 might be the D (5 bases). Trimming left V 5 bases short and J 1 base short, with 13 bases between. This CDR3 spans 15 amino acids. The V gene's germline CDR1 is SGHRS and CDR2 YFSETQ.

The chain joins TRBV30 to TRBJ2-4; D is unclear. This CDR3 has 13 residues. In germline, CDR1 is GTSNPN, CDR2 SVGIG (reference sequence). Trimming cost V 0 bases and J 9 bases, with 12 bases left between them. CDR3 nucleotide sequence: TGTGCCTGGAGTGTGAGCCCGGGTGGCATTCAGTACTTC. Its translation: CAWSVSPGGIQYF.

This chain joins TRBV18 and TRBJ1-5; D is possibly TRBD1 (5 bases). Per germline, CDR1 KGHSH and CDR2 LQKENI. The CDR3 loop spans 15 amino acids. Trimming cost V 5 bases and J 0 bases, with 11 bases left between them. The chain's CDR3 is CASSEQEHSNQPQHF. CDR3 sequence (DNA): TGTGCCAGCTCAGAACAGGAACATAGCAATCAGCCCCAGCATTTT.

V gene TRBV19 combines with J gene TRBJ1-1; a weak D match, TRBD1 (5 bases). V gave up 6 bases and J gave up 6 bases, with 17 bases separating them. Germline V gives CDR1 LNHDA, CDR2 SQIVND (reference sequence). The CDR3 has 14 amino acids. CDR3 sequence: CASSYGGVSAEAFF. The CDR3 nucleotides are TGTGCCAGTAGCTATGGGGGGGTGTCGGCTGAAGCTTTCTTT. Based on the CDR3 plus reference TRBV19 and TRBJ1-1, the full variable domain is DGGITQSPKYLFRKEGQNVTLSCEQNLNHDAMYWYRQDPGQGLRLIYYSQIVNDFQKGDIAEGYSVSREKKESFPLTVTSAQKNPTAFYLCASSYGGVSAEAFFGQGTRLTVV.

CDR3 in amino acids: CASSPYLWNEQFF. As DNA, the CDR3 is TGTGCCAGCAGCCCCTACCTATGGAATGAGCAGTTCTTC. This sequence joins TRBV11-2 and TRBJ2-1; D not certain. Germline CDR1 reads SGHAT; CDR2 reads FQNNGV. CDR3 length: 13 amino acids. Deletions cut 5 bases from V and 7 bases from J, with 12 bases between.

The CDR3 sequence is CASSYLPTGTRTYEQYF. The CDR3 bases are TGTGCCAGCAGTTACCTCCCAACCGGGACAAGGACCTACGAGCAGTACTTC. This chain links TRBV6-2 or TRBV6-3 with TRBJ2-7; maybe TRBD1 (6 bases). Germline V CDR1 and CDR2: MNHEY, SVGEGT. The CDR3 runs 17 residues. The V gene lost 2 bases and the J gene lost 2 bases, with 19 bases spanning the gap.

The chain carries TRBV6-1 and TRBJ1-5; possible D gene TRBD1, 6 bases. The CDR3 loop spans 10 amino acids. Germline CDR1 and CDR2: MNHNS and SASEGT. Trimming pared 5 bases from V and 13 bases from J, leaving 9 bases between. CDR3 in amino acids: CASSRQEQHF. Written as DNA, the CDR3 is TGTGCCAGCAGTCGACAGGAACAGCATTTT.

The CDR3 nucleotides are TGTGCCAGCAGTTTAAGGGCTAGCGGGAGATACAATGAGCAGTTCTTC. Its translation is CASSLRASGRYNEQFF. V usage is TRBV12-3 or TRBV12-4 and J usage is TRBJ2-1; TRBD2 aligns across 10 bases. The CDR3 totals 16 residues. V gave up 2 bases and J gave up 4 bases; unmatched junction bases: 5.

The CDR3 DNA reads as TGTGCCAGCAGTTCTACAGGGGGCCTTCAGCCCCAGCATTTT. It is translated as CASSSTGGLQPQHF. This chain joins TRBV6-2 or TRBV6-3 and TRBJ1-5, with 9 bases identical to TRBD1. This CDR3 region has 14 residues. J lost 6 bases, V lost 4 bases, and 4 bases had no gene match. The germline V gene has CDR1 MNHEY and CDR2 SVGEGT.

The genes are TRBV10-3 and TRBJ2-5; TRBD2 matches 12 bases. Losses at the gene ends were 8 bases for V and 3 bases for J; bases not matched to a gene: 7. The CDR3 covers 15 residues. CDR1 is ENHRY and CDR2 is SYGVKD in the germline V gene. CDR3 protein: CAIPSGGAVEETQYF. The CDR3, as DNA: TGTGCCATCCCTAGCGGGGGGGCGGTCGAAGAGACCCAGTACTTC.

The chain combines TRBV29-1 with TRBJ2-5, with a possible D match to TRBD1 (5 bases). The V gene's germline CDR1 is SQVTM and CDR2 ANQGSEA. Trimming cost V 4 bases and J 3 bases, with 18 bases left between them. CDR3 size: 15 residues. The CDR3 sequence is CSVAGRAIVKETQYF. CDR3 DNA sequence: TGCAGCGTTGCCGGCAGGGCCATAGTTAAAGAGACCCAGTACTTC. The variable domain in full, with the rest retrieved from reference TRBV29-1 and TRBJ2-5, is SAVISQKPSRDICQRGTSLTIQCQVDSQVTMMFWYRQQPGQSLTLIATANQGSEATYESGFVIDKFPISRPNLTFSTLTVSNMSPEDSSIYLCSVAGRAIVKETQYFGPGTRLLVL.

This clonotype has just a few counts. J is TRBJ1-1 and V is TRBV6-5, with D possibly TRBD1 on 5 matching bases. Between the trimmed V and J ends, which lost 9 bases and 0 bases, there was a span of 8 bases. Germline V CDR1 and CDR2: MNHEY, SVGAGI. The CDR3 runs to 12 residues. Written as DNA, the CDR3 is TGTGCCAGTTCGACAGTGAACACTGAAGCTTTCTTT. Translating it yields CASSTVNTEAFF.

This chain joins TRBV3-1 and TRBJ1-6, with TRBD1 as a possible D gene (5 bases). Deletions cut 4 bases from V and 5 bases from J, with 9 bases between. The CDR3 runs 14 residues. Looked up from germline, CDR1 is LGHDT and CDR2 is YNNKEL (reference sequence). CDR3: CASSLRENNSPLHF. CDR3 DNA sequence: TGTGCCAGCAGCCTCAGGGAGAATAATTCACCCCTCCACTTT.

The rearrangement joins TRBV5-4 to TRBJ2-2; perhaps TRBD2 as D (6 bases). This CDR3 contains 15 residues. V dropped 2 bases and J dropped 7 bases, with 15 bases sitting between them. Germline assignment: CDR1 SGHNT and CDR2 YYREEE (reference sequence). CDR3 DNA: TGTGCCAGCAGCTTTGCGGAGGGCCGGATCGGGGAGCTGTTTTTT. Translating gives CASSFAEGRIGELFF.

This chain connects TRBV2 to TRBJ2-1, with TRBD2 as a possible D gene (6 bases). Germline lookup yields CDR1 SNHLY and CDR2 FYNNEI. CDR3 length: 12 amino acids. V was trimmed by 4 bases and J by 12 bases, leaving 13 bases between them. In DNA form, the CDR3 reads TGTGCCAGCAGTGGGGCGGGACTCGGGCAGTTCTTC. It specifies CASSGAGLGQFF.

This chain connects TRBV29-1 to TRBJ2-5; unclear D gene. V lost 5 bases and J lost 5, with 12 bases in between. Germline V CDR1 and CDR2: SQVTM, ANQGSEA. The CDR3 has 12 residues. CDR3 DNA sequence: TGCAGCGTTAGGTCAGATAGGGAGACCCAGTACTTC. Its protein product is CSVRSDRETQYF.

The CDR3, as DNA: TGTGCCACCAGCAGAGGCGGGACTAGCAGGGGCCAGGAGCAGTTCTTC. Translating gives CATSRGGTSRGQEQFF. The rearrangement joins TRBV15 to TRBJ2-1; 9 bases are a match to TRBD2. The CDR3 spans 16 residues. Trimming removed 1 base from V and 10 bases from J; junction bases left unmatched: 11. Germline V lookup: CDR1 LNHNV, CDR2 YYDKDF (reference sequence).